A selection of T cell receptor beta chains follows, all from one sample in a study of CD8 T cells in Susac syndrome. MiXCR, run by TCRdb on the immunoSEQ multiplex PCR reads, gives a single entry per CDR3 protein. The table shows about 120,000 distinct CDR3 sequences, with approximately 93% occurring only once. Sample: CD4+ T cells from PBMCs. These receptor sequences come from a human donor with multiple sclerosis. The conserved cysteine and the conserved F or W are not part of the CDR3 here. D genes are given only for firm matches. Some rows have no size entry. The others give once, few or many, or a class for an expanded clone.

11 TRBV2 - - ASSAQDTGELF
13 TRBV5-1 TRBD1 - ASSLGQGGAETQY
12 TRBV18 - once ASSPSRGAEKLF
12 TRBV2 TRBD1 once ASKGETGDQPQH
12 TRBV7-2 TRBD1 - ASSADRGNYEQY
13 TRBV7-7 - - ASSAGDRNQETQY
17 TRBV15 - - ATSRDRFLTGEGKNIQY
12 TRBV30 - - AWSLPGLWKTQY
12 TRBV19 - - ASSTTVMNTEAF
9 TRBV13 - - ASSLRQEQY
11 TRBV5-1 - - ASSGVTNYGYT
13 TRBV7-9 - - ASSPKEGDRETQY
13 TRBV10-3 TRBD1 once AISTRDRAAHEQY
11 TRBV29-1 - - SVTQGSNQPQH
11 TRBV9 - few ASSVRDNYGYT
12 TRBV20-1 TRBD2 - SARPSGGALEQF
11 TRBV4-1 - - ASSWGSTDTQY